This paragraph reports one T cell receptor delta chain. This receptor's antigen is unknown. Base qualities are missing; no much larger clone stands one base away. To prepare the library, RT-PCR was applied. To generate TCR cDNA, PBMC RNA underwent reverse transcription with SuperScript II using gamma-chain- and delta-chain-specific primers. cDNA was purified with AMPure XP beads, amplified, and indexed with Illumina adapters using the Nextera XT Index Kit. Sequencing of the gammadelta TCR libraries was done on an Illumina MiSeq using a V2 300-cycle kit. Concerning the study's data processing: Using MiXCR v2.1.12, CDR3 sequences were assembled, and reads were mapped onto D, J and V genes obtained from GenBank. VDJtools v1.2.1 was used to carry out repertoire analyses of the CDR3 clonotypes. TCRdb reprocessed the public data with the CATT caller; entries with the same nucleotide sequence were combined afterwards. The V and J calls and clone size are TCRdb's, not the authors'. This sample is represented by some 400 delta-chain clones; less than 30% of them were singletons. 29% of the sample belongs to the ten largest clones.

Pregnant women receiving prenatal care in Kampala, Uganda, were recruited, and the infants of these women were enrolled, with documentation of maternal HIV status required. Weekly visits were made to families, and infant clinical information, oral swabs and peripheral blood were collected beginning at 6 weeks of age and every 4 months thereafter. Blood was drawn into heparin tubes, and PBMC were separated by Ficoll-Paque density gradient centrifugation and then cryopreserved. Relative to germline, V is 2 bases shorter and J is 0 bases shorter, with 10 bases between their ends. CDR1 and CDR2 are read off the germline V gene as TSWWSYY and QGS. The CDR3 numbers 15 residues from cysteine through phenylalanine. Left in the record is the CDR3 DNA by itself, 45 bases read in frame from the first base. The data originate from a study of delta chains in infants with herpesvirus infections (dated by TCRdb to the early 2020s). Regarding the research as a whole: From birth, the study prospectively followed a Ugandan infant birth cohort to characterize gammadelta T cell responses to primary cytomegalovirus (CMV) infection. Infant blood samples were grouped into approximate age categories of 1.5, 4, 8 and 12 months. Belgian fetal and cord blood gammadelta TCR data that had been published previously were included solely for comparison and were not produced in this cohort. In infants who were infected with CMV after birth, the study searched for a public fetal Vdelta1/Vgamma8 gammadelta TCR clonotype. gammadelta TCRs were sequenced from PBMC of approximately 17 CMV-infected infants (one congenitally infected) and several CMV-uninfected infants with enough sample available. Points the paper makes about the study in general: Within Vdelta1 cells, the frequency of the public clonotype appeared to be inversely correlated with age at infection and to decay rapidly, seemingly not persisting past roughly two months. Limitations noted by the authors included a small sample size and a lack of race- or environment-matched controls, because nearly all Ugandans acquire CMV before adulthood. The public clonotype might still be present below the detection limit in CMV-uninfected infants. Of 18 CMV-infected infants, several carried the public Vdelta1 clonotype: three infants infected postnatally before 120 days of age and the congenitally infected infant. The public clonotype was found only at the first time point after infection and was absent in uninfected infants and in those infected after 120 days.

The sample here was peripheral blood, taken at time point 1 of longitudinal follow-up. The clonotype was recovered from a human donor who was a Ugandan infant, either HIV-exposed or HIV-unexposed (not recorded which). This chain is built from TRDV1 and TRDJ1; the D gene is not confidently resolved. The CDR3 protein sequence reads: CALGEALSYTDKLIF. The DNA reads as follows: TGTGCTCTTGGGGAAGCACTGTCGTACACCGATAAACTCATCTTT.